This entry lists 17 T cell receptor beta chains sequenced from one sample in a study of T cells after yellow fever vaccination. TCRdb re-called the 5' RACE reads with MiXCR, one entry per CDR3 protein. The sample has around 300,000 distinct CDR3 sequences; approximately 4.5% are singletons. Material: PBMCs, obtained 15 days after the yellow fever booster vaccination. All receptors come from a man aged 18 to 35 who received the YFV17D yellow fever vaccine.

This clonotype appeared a few times. The chain uses TRBV12-3 or TRBV12-4 and TRBJ2-3, with D tentatively TRBD2 (5 bases). Trimming cost V 6 bases and J 6 bases, with 13 bases left between them. CDR3 length equals 13 residues. The CDR3 DNA is TGTGCCAGCAGCAGCGGCCACGCCGATACGCAGTATTTT. Amino acid sequence: CASSSGHADTQYF.

This clonotype has a handful of counts. The chain uses TRBV12-3 or TRBV12-4 and TRBJ1-1, with TRBD1 matching 9 bases. There are 11 residues in the CDR3. J lost 8 bases, V lost 5 bases, and 0 bases had no gene match. This chain's CDR3 is CASSDRGEAFF. In DNA, the CDR3 is TGTGCCAGCAGTGACAGGGGGGAAGCTTTCTTT.

The V call is TRBV7-9, the J call TRBJ2-6, with 7 bases fitting TRBD1. J gave up 0 bases and V 4 bases, and 12 bases lay outside the gene matches. Germline CDR1 reads SEHNR; CDR2 reads FQNEAQ (reference sequence). The CDR3 runs 19 residues. The CDR3 loop is CASSSTSRDSPSGANVLTF. The CDR3 DNA reads TGTGCCAGCAGCTCGACCTCGAGGGACAGCCCCTCTGGGGCCAACGTCCTGACTTTC.

This clonotype was seen more than once but under ten times. The chain has TRBV5-4 and TRBJ2-7; D is unresolved. The CDR3 has 13 residues. V shed 1 base and J shed 6 bases, with 11 bases lying between them. CDR1 and CDR2 from the germline V gene are SGHNT and YYREEE (reference sequence). CDR3 in amino acids: CASSLTVSREQYF. DNA of the CDR3: TGTGCCAGCAGCTTGACAGTCTCTCGCGAGCAGTACTTC. The variable domain in full, with the rest retrieved from reference TRBV5-4 and TRBJ2-7, is ETGVTQSPTHLIKTRGQQVTLRCSSQSGHNTVSWYQQALGQGPQFIFQYYREEENGRGNFPPRFSGLQFPNYSSELNVNALELDDSALYLCASSLTVSREQYFGPGTRLTVT.

This clonotype was recorded at least ten times. V usage is TRBV7-3 and J usage is TRBJ2-7, with TRBD1 identical over 7 bases. Germline CDR1 SGHTA, CDR2 FQGTGA. Trimming cost V 0 bases and J 5 bases; bases outside gene matches: 1. The CDR3 is made up of 13 amino acids. The CDR3 DNA reads TGTGCCAGCAGCTTAACAGGGGGCCACGAGCAGTACTTC. Translated, it gives CASSLTGGHEQYF.

In this sample, this clonotype turned up a few times. The chain recombines TRBV7-8 with TRBJ2-6; D remains unclear. The CDR3 is made up of 15 amino acids. V gave up 6 bases and J gave up 9 bases, with 18 bases separating them. Germline lookup yields CDR1 SGHVS and CDR2 FQNEAQ. The CDR3 spells CASRRRWEENNVLTF. In DNA form, the CDR3 reads TGTGCCAGCAGACGCAGGTGGGAAGAAAACAACGTCCTGACTTTC.

This chain uses TRBV24-1 with TRBJ2-7; 8 bases line up with TRBD1. CDR1 and CDR2 from the germline V gene are KGHDR and SFDVKD. Unmatched junction bases numbered 0, after V lost 4 bases and J lost 5 bases. The CDR3 runs 12 residues. The CDR3 loop reads CATSETGDEQYV. CDR3 DNA: TGTGCCACCAGTGAGACAGGGGACGAGCAGTACGTC.

This clonotype was recorded a few times. CDR3 protein: CSAQVDQPQHF. DNA for the CDR3: TGCAGTGCCCAGGTCGATCAGCCCCAGCATTTT. The chain recombines TRBV20-1 with TRBJ1-5, with D unclear. V was clipped by 6 bases and J by 5 bases, with 8 bases between them. Germline loops: CDR1 DFQATT, CDR2 SNEGSKA (reference sequence). The CDR3 consists of 11 residues.

This clonotype has at least ten counts. This chain connects TRBV29-1 to TRBJ2-2, with a tentative D call TRBD1 (6 bases). The V end was cut by 7 bases, the J end by 4 bases, with 13 bases between. The CDR3 has 13 amino acids. Germline V gene sequence: CDR1 SQVTM, CDR2 ANQGSEA. Written as DNA, the CDR3 is TGCAGCGCCCCGGCAGGGGCCACCGGGGAGCTGTTTTTT. Protein product: CSAPAGATGELFF.

This clonotype was detected many times. This rearrangement joins TRBV9 to TRBJ2-7, with D tentatively TRBD1 (6 bases). Between the trimmed V and J ends, which lost 3 bases and 5 bases, there was a span of 18 bases. Germline loops: CDR1 SGDLS, CDR2 YYNGEE. CDR3 size: 15 residues. This CDR3 reads CASSAPGHVGNEQYF. The DNA for the CDR3 is TGTGCCAGCAGCGCCCCGGGACATGTGGGAAACGAGCAGTACTTC.

This clonotype was detected many times. The chain uses TRBV2 and TRBJ1-5; D not resolved. The CDR3 spans 14 residues. The V end lost 7 bases, the J end lost 0 bases, and 10 bases lay between the germline ends. Germline V gene data show CDR1 as SNHLY and CDR2 as FYNNEI. In DNA, the CDR3 is TGTGCCAGCACGGGAAGCATTAGCAATCAGCCCCAGCATTTT. It yields the protein CASTGSISNQPQHF. The entire variable domain, with the rest obtained from reference TRBV2 and TRBJ1-5, is as follows: EPEVTQTPSHQVTQMGQEVILRCVPISNHLYFYWYRQILGQKVEFLVSFYNNEISEKSEIFDDQFSVERPDGSNFTLKIRSTKLEDSAMYFCASTGSISNQPQHFGDGTRLSIL.

This clonotype was found many times. The V and J genes are TRBV20-1 and TRBJ2-3; 9 bases are shared with TRBD2. The CDR3 is 14 residues long. Germline V gives CDR1 DFQATT, CDR2 SNEGSKA (reference sequence). V shed 6 bases and J 2 bases; nucleotides not matched to a gene: 6. The DNA of the CDR3 is TGCAGTGCCCCAGCGGGGGGCATCACAGATACGCAGTATTTT. Protein sequence: CSAPAGGITDTQYF.

This clonotype occurred many times. The chain joins TRBV25-1 to TRBJ2-7; D is possibly TRBD2 (5 bases). The V end was cut by 8 bases, the J end by 0 bases, with 14 bases between. The germline gives CDR1 MGHDK, CDR2 SYGVNS. The CDR3 loop spans 14 amino acids. This CDR3 is CASLGAHDSYEQYV. The CDR3 coding sequence is TGTGCCAGCCTGGGAGCGCACGACTCCTACGAGCAGTACGTC.

In its sample, this clonotype was seen many times. The V gene is TRBV4-1, the J gene TRBJ2-7, with 8 bases identical to TRBD2. V gave up 4 bases and J gave up 2 bases; unmatched junction bases: 7. CDR3 length: 15 amino acids. The germline gives CDR1 MGHRA, CDR2 YSYEKL. The CDR3 is CASSLREGWTYEQYF. The CDR3 nucleotides read TGCGCCAGCAGCCTTCGGGAGGGGTGGACCTACGAGCAGTACTTC.

This clonotype was detected only a few times. V and J are TRBV5-1 and TRBJ1-3; D might be TRBD1 (5 bases). Per germline, CDR1 SGHRS and CDR2 YFSETQ. Trimming shortened V by 0 bases and J by 1 base, and 14 bases separated the two germline ends. The CDR3 runs 17 residues. The CDR3 here is CASSLALGVRSGNTIYF. In DNA form, the CDR3 reads TGCGCCAGCAGCTTGGCCTTGGGGGTTCGATCTGGAAACACCATATATTTT.

Many counts were recorded for this clonotype. The V and J genes are TRBV6-6 and TRBJ2-2; D remains unclear. The germline V gene encodes CDR1 MNHNY and CDR2 SVGAGI (reference sequence). Trimming removed 5 bases from V and 3 bases from J, with 10 bases in between. The length of the CDR3 is 14 residues. The CDR3 is CASSTPPDTGELFF. The CDR3 DNA is TGTGCCAGCAGTACCCCCCCAGACACCGGGGAGCTGTTTTTT.

The chain uses TRBV12-3 or TRBV12-4 and TRBJ2-3; the match to TRBD2 covers 12 bases. The CDR3 sequence is 16 residues long. V was pared by 5 bases and J by 2 bases, with 5 bases of the junction left unmatched. In DNA form, the CDR3 reads TGTGCCAGCAGTGGGGGACTAGCGGGCAACACAGATACGCAGTATTTT. This translates into CASSGGLAGNTDTQYF.